These T cell receptor beta chains were read from a single sample in a study of cytomegalovirus exposure and HLA in healthy donors. The data were produced by immunoSEQ multiplex PCR, yet TCRdb's version contains in-frame clones alone and is incomplete. The profile covers fewer than 200,000 clones, with approximately 80% appearing a single time and about 4.3% taken by the ten largest. The sequenced sample consisted of PBMCs. The receptors originated from a woman in her forties or fifties in good health and CMV-seropositive. Both conserved end residues are part of each CDR3. D genes are given only for firm matches. The size field is filled for only some rows; it gives once, few, many or a size class.

D: .; V: TRBV28; J: TRBJ2-5; size: .; CDR3: CASSLTGVLETQYF; DNA: TGTGCCAGCAGTTTGACCGGGGTCTTAGAGACCCAGTACTTC
D: .; V: TRBV10-2; J: TRBJ1-3; size: .; CDR3: CASSDSRAGNTIYF; DNA: TGCGCCAGCAGTGATAGCAGGGCTGGAAACACCATATATTTT
D: .; V: TRBV7-9; J: TRBJ2-6; size: .; CDR3: CASSLSSGLSGANVLTF; DNA: TGTGCCAGCAGCCTCTCTTCCGGTCTCTCTGGGGCCAACGTCCTGACTTTC
D: .; V: TRBV18; J: TRBJ2-4; size: .; CDR3: CASSPLTGTQNIQYF; DNA: TGTGCCAGCTCTCCGCTTACCGGGACACAAAACATTCAGTACTTC
D: .; V: TRBV30; J: TRBJ2-1; size: few; CDR3: CAWSLSTYNEQFF; DNA: TGTGCCTGGAGTTTGAGTACCTACAATGAGCAGTTCTTC
D: TRBD1; V: TRBV10-3; J: TRBJ2-7; size: .; CDR3: CAISDTQGAYEQYF; DNA: TGTGCCATCAGTGACACCCAGGGGGCGTACGAGCAGTACTTC
D: .; V: TRBV6-4; J: TRBJ2-3; size: .; CDR3: CASSDESRDTQYF; DNA: TGTGCCAGCAGTGACGAGAGTCGGGATACGCAGTATTTT
D: TRBD2; V: TRBV19; J: TRBJ2-3; size: once; CDR3: CASSHTSVGTDTQYF; DNA: TGTGCCAGTAGTCATACTAGCGTGGGCACAGATACGCAGTATTTT
D: .; V: TRBV5-5; J: TRBJ2-7; size: .; CDR3: CASSLGGGTEEYF; DNA: TGTGCCAGCAGCTTGGGGGGGGGCACCGAGGAATACTTC
D: .; V: TRBV10-2; J: TRBJ2-1; size: few; CDR3: CASSEIVDEQFF; DNA: TGCGCCAGCAGTGAGATAGTGGATGAGCAGTTCTTC
D: TRBD2; V: TRBV10-2; J: TRBJ2-1; size: few; CDR3: CASRGSGAGVYYNEQFF; DNA: TGCGCCAGCAGGGGTAGTGGAGCGGGAGTTTACTACAATGAGCAGTTCTTC
D: TRBD2; V: TRBV7-2; J: TRBJ2-3; size: .; CDR3: CASSFLAGSTDTQYF; DNA: TGTGCCAGCAGTTTTCTAGCGGGGAGCACAGATACGCAGTATTTT
D: .; V: TRBV29-1; J: TRBJ2-7; size: .; CDR3: CSVGQGTFYEQYF; DNA: TGCAGCGTTGGGCAGGGGACCTTCTACGAGCAGTACTTC
D: .; V: TRBV6-5; J: TRBJ1-2; size: .; CDR3: CASRRRSNYGYTF; DNA: TGTGCCAGCAGACGACGGAGCAACTATGGCTACACCTTC
D: TRBD1; V: TRBV5-1; J: TRBJ1-1; size: .; CDR3: CASSGGQLNTEAFF; DNA: TGCGCCAGCAGCGGGGGACAGTTGAACACTGAAGCTTTCTTT
D: .; V: TRBV27; J: TRBJ1-1; size: .; CDR3: CASTRIPGGGGNTEAFF; DNA: TGTGCCAGCACCCGCATTCCGGGTGGCGGAGGGAACACTGAAGCTTTCTTT
D: .; V: TRBV10-3; J: TRBJ2-7; size: .; CDR3: CAISDYKTGAYEQYF; DNA: TGTGCCATCAGTGATTATAAGACTGGAGCCTACGAGCAGTACTTC
D: TRBD1; V: TRBV7-2; J: TRBJ1-1; size: .; CDR3: CASSPNPRGPTEAFF; DNA: TGTGCCAGCAGCCCCAACCCCAGGGGGCCCACTGAAGCTTTCTTT
D: TRBD2; V: TRBV2; J: TRBJ2-3; size: .; CDR3: CASSGGTSGYTQYF; DNA: TGTGCCAGCAGTGGAGGGACTAGCGGTTATACGCAGTATTTT
D: TRBD2; V: TRBV10-3; J: TRBJ2-7; size: .; CDR3: CAIRSGRAVYEQYF; DNA: TGTGCCATCAGGAGCGGGAGGGCCGTCTACGAGCAGTACTTC
D: .; V: TRBV30; J: TRBJ1-1; size: .; CDR3: CACLQGNTEAFF; DNA: TGTGCCTGCCTTCAGGGGAACACTGAAGCTTTCTTT
D: TRBD1; V: TRBV11-1; J: TRBJ1-1; size: .; CDR3: CASTEGQGYTEAFF; DNA: TGTGCCAGCACCGAGGGACAGGGGTACACTGAAGCTTTCTTT
D: .; V: TRBV7-9; J: TRBJ1-6; size: .; CDR3: CASHGQPNSPLHF; DNA: TGTGCCAGCCACGGACAGCCAAATTCACCCCTCCACTTT
D: .; V: TRBV28; J: TRBJ1-2; size: .; CDR3: CAIRVSIQGYEGYTF; DNA: TGTGCCATCCGAGTTAGTATCCAGGGGTATGAAGGCTACACCTTC
D: TRBD1; V: TRBV5-1; J: TRBJ2-5; size: once; CDR3: CASSLGDRDEETQYF; DNA: TGCGCCAGCAGCTTGGGGGACAGGGACGAAGAGACCCAGTACTTC
D: .; V: TRBV7-2; J: TRBJ2-5; size: .; CDR3: CASSVSGPQETQYF; DNA: TGTGCCAGCAGCGTTAGCGGCCCTCAAGAGACCCAGTACTTC
D: TRBD1; V: TRBV5-1; J: TRBJ1-4; size: once; CDR3: CASSQGQGVTNEKLFF; DNA: TGCGCCAGCAGCCAGGGACAGGGTGTAACTAATGAAAAACTGTTTTTT
D: .; V: TRBV5-1; J: TRBJ1-5; size: .; CDR3: CASSLGQGGNQPQHF; DNA: TGCGCCAGCAGCTTGGGTCAGGGTGGCAATCAGCCCCAGCATTTT
D: TRBD1; V: TRBV7-2; J: TRBJ2-5; size: .; CDR3: CASSSPTGFGETQYF; DNA: TGTGCCAGCAGCTCACCGACAGGGTTTGGGGAGACCCAGTACTTC
D: .; V: TRBV29-1; J: TRBJ1-2; size: few; CDR3: CSVVAGYGYTF; DNA: TGCAGCGTTGTGGCAGGCTATGGCTACACCTTC
D: .; V: TRBV30; J: TRBJ1-2; size: .; CDR3: CAWTGGLYGYTF; DNA: TGTGCCTGGACCGGGGGACTGTATGGCTACACCTTC
D: TRBD1; V: TRBV6-4; J: TRBJ1-4; size: .; CDR3: CASTTKGDRDRGLGEKLFF; DNA: TGTGCCAGCACAACAAAAGGGGACCGGGACAGGGGGCTGGGTGAAAAACTGTTTTTT
D: .; V: TRBV7-2; J: TRBJ1-1; size: .; CDR3: CASSLSSQGVGTEAFF; DNA: TGTGCCAGCAGCTTGTCATCTCAGGGCGTCGGCACTGAAGCTTTCTTT
D: .; V: TRBV10-3; J: TRBJ1-5; size: .; CDR3: CAISELQDDQPQHF; DNA: TGTGCCATCAGTGAGCTACAGGACGATCAGCCCCAGCATTTT
D: TRBD2; V: TRBV4-2; J: TRBJ2-3; size: .; CDR3: CASSQETSGGLTDTQYF; DNA: TGTGCCAGCAGCCAAGAGACTAGCGGGGGGCTCACAGATACGCAGTATTTT
D: .; V: TRBV4-3; J: TRBJ2-4; size: .; CDR3: CASSQDRGQGGHIQYF; DNA: TGCGCCAGCAGCCAAGATCGAGGACAGGGAGGGCACATTCAGTACTTC
D: .; V: TRBV7-2; J: TRBJ1-1; size: .; CDR3: CASSTLGGQLNTEAFF; DNA: TGTGCCAGCAGCACGCTGGGTGGGCAGTTGAACACTGAAGCTTTCTTT
D: TRBD1; V: TRBV7-9; J: TRBJ1-5; size: .; CDR3: CSSSLDRGSDQPQHF; DNA: TGTTCCAGCAGCCTGGACAGGGGGAGCGATCAGCCCCAGCATTTT
D: TRBD2; V: TRBV5-1; J: TRBJ2-7; size: .; CDR3: CARGFTQPSYSGGAYEQYF; DNA: TGCGCCAGGGGATTCACCCAACCGAGCTATAGCGGGGGAGCCTACGAGCAGTACTTC
D: .; V: TRBV7-2; J: TRBJ2-4; size: .; CDR3: CASSLASPRLAKNIQYF; DNA: TGTGCCAGCAGCTTAGCGTCGCCGAGGCTAGCCAAAAACATTCAGTACTTC
D: TRBD1; V: TRBV29-1; J: TRBJ1-1; size: .; CDR3: CSVHDRAGDPEAFF; DNA: TGCAGCGTTCATGACAGGGCAGGGGACCCTGAAGCTTTCTTT
D: TRBD1; V: TRBV5-4; J: TRBJ2-5; size: .; CDR3: CASSLRGRETQYF; DNA: TGTGCCAGCAGCTTAAGGGGGCGGGAGACCCAGTACTTC
D: .; V: TRBV27; J: TRBJ1-5; size: .; CDR3: CASSLWGGGDQPQHF; DNA: TGTGCCAGCAGTTTATGGGGAGGGGGAGATCAGCCCCAGCATTTT
D: TRBD1; V: TRBV29-1; J: TRBJ1-1; size: .; CDR3: CSVEADRAERAFF; DNA: TGCAGCGTTGAGGCTGACAGGGCGGAAAGAGCTTTCTTT
D: .; V: TRBV6-5; J: TRBJ1-1; size: .; CDR3: CASSYWGGSRGTEAFF; DNA: TGTGCCAGCAGTTACTGGGGGGGCAGCAGGGGCACTGAAGCTTTCTTT
D: .; V: TRBV25-1; J: TRBJ2-5; size: .; CDR3: CASSETGGHETQYF; DNA: TGTGCCAGCAGTGAAACGGGGGGCCATGAGACCCAGTACTTC
D: .; V: TRBV10-3; J: TRBJ1-1; size: few; CDR3: CASSSPPNVDEAFF; DNA: TGTGCCAGCAGTTCGCCGCCCAATGTAGATGAAGCTTTCTTT
D: TRBD1; V: TRBV6-6; J: TRBJ2-1; size: .; CDR3: CASSRQGEYNEQFF; DNA: TGTGCCAGCAGCCGACAGGGGGAGTACAATGAGCAGTTCTTC
D: .; V: TRBV11-2; J: TRBJ1-4; size: once; CDR3: CASSSVTGKLFF; DNA: TGTGCCAGCAGCTCCGTGACAGGAAAACTGTTTTTT
D: TRBD1; V: TRBV7-2; J: TRBJ2-5; size: once; CDR3: CASSPTGGGRETQYF; DNA: TGTGCCAGCAGCCCCACAGGGGGAGGAAGAGAGACCCAGTACTTC
D: .; V: TRBV27; J: TRBJ2-1; size: .; CDR3: CASSLGIGVGEQFF; DNA: TGTGCCAGCAGTTTAGGTATAGGGGTTGGTGAGCAGTTCTTC
D: .; V: TRBV6-6; J: TRBJ2-7; size: .; CDR3: CASSYQVDEQYF; DNA: TGTGCCAGCAGTTACCAGGTGGACGAGCAGTACTTC
D: TRBD1; V: TRBV19; J: TRBJ1-1; size: .; CDR3: CASSIKAGGGTEAFF; DNA: TGTGCCAGTAGTATTAAGGCAGGGGGCGGGACTGAAGCTTTCTTT
D: TRBD2; V: TRBV5-1; J: TRBJ2-1; size: .; CDR3: CASSPRLAGGPGNEQFF; DNA: TGCGCCAGCAGCCCCAGACTAGCGGGGGGCCCTGGCAATGAGCAGTTCTTC